The 14 T cell receptor beta chains reported below all come from one sample, sequenced in a study of blood T cell repertoires in COVID-19. Some clones are missing from TCRdb's copy, which holds only in-frame ones; the method was immunoSEQ multiplex PCR. The data show over 100,000 clones, with approximately 80% seen just once and 7% to 9.5% held by the top ten. The sequenced sample consisted of peripheral blood. Every receptor here comes from a woman aged 80 or over with active or convalescent COVID-19.

This chain connects TRBV6-5 to TRBJ2-5, with a weak D call TRBD1 (6 bases). The CDR3 spans 13 residues. Germline V gene data show CDR1 as MNHEY and CDR2 as SVGAGI. The ends were cut back, 6 bases at V and 5 bases at J, with 13 bases in the middle. The CDR3 loop is CASSGTGWETQYF. CDR3 coding DNA: TGTGCCAGCAGCGGTACAGGGTGGGAGACCCAGTACTTC.

The V call is TRBV23-1, the J call TRBJ1-3, with unresolved D. TRBV23-1 is an ORF for which the function is uncertain. This CDR3 comprises 17 residues. V shed 0 bases and J shed 0 bases, with 12 bases lying between them. CDR3 DNA sequence: TGCGCCAGCAGTCAATCGGGCAGAGTTAGCTCTGGAAACACCATATATTTT. This codes for CASSQSGRVSSGNTIYF.

V and J are TRBV7-3 and TRBJ2-3; perhaps TRBD1 as D (6 bases). Germline CDR1 SGHTA, CDR2 FQGTGA. The CDR3 has 14 amino acids. Trimming pared 5 bases from V and 2 bases from J, leaving 11 bases between. CDR3 sequence (DNA): TGTGCCAGCAGCCCGGACAGACACACAGATACGCAGTATTTT. Protein sequence: CASSPDRHTDTQYF.

V usage is TRBV6-6 and J usage is TRBJ2-1; 14 bases map to TRBD2. The length of the CDR3 is 15 residues. Per germline, CDR1 MNHNY and CDR2 SVGAGI (reference sequence). Trimming at V came to 5 bases and at J to 9 bases, leaving 6 bases not matched to a gene. This CDR3 is CASSQTSGRGGEQFF. The CDR3 nucleotides are TGTGCCAGCAGTCAGACTAGCGGGAGGGGCGGTGAGCAGTTCTTC.

V usage is TRBV7-9 and J usage is TRBJ2-2, with 9 bases that match TRBD1. J lost 6 bases, V lost 4 bases, and 12 bases had no gene match. There are 17 residues in the CDR3. Germline V CDR1 and CDR2: SEHNR, FQNEAQ (reference sequence). The CDR3 nucleotides read TGTGCCAGCAGCTGGGCATCCGGGACAGGGTACGCCGGGGAGCTGTTTTTT. Translating it yields CASSWASGTGYAGELFF.

The J gene is TRBJ2-2, the V gene TRBV5-5, with 7 bases matching TRBD2. Germline CDR1 SGHKS, CDR2 YYEKEE (reference sequence). The J segment lost 4 bases and the V segment lost 0 bases, leaving 9 bases of the junction unmatched. The CDR3 runs to 17 residues. Here the CDR3 reads CASSLADVRLATGELFF. The CDR3 nucleotides read TGTGCCAGCAGCTTGGCCGATGTAAGACTAGCCACCGGGGAGCTGTTTTTT.

This chain joins TRBV18 and TRBJ1-1, with D possibly TRBD1 on 6 matching bases. V shed 4 bases and J shed 1 base, with 13 bases lying between them. Germline V CDR1 and CDR2: KGHSH, LQKENI. The CDR3 sequence is 15 residues long. The DNA for the CDR3 is TGTGCCAGCTCACGTCAGGGGACGACGAACACTGAAGCTTTCTTT. This gives the protein CASSRQGTTNTEAFF. Full variable domain (missing parts from reference TRBV18 and TRBJ1-1): NAGVMQNPRHLVRRRGQEARLRCSPMKGHSHVYWYRQLPEEGLKFMVYLQKENIIDESGMPKERFSAEFPKEGPSILRIQQVVRGDSAAYFCASSRQGTTNTEAFFGQGTRLTVV.

The chain employs TRBV2 and TRBJ1-4; D might be TRBD1 (6 bases). Trimming pared 6 bases from V and 5 bases from J, leaving 13 bases between. Germline V lookup: CDR1 SNHLY, CDR2 FYNNEI. This CDR3 comprises 14 residues. CDR3 bases: TGTGCCAGCAGGCGCGGGGGCGCGAATGAAAAACTGTTTTTT. It encodes CASRRGGANEKLFF. The variable domain in full, with the rest retrieved from reference TRBV2 and TRBJ1-4, is EPEVTQTPSHQVTQMGQEVILRCVPISNHLYFYWYRQILGQKVEFLVSFYNNEISEKSEIFDDQFSVERPDGSNFTLKIRSTKLEDSAMYFCASRRGGANEKLFFGSGTQLSVL.

The CDR3 coding sequence is TGTGCCAGCAGCGTAGCAGCGGGAGGGCAAGTGGAGCAGTACTTC. Amino acid sequence: CASSVAAGGQVEQYF. V usage is TRBV9 and J usage is TRBJ2-7, with TRBD2 matching 10 bases. Germline-derived CDR1 and CDR2 are SGDLS and YYNGEE. The CDR3 sequence is 15 residues long. J lost 7 bases, V lost 0 bases, and 7 bases had no gene match.

This chain joins TRBV5-1 and TRBJ2-2, with 10 bases fitting TRBD1. CDR3 length: 14 residues. After removal of 4 bases from V and 5 bases from J, the junction contained 2 bases not matched to a gene. Germline-derived CDR1 and CDR2 are SGHRS and YFSETQ. For the CDR3, the DNA is TGCGCCAGCAGCGGACAGGGGGGAACCGGGGAGCTGTTTTTT. It is translated as CASSGQGGTGELFF.

The chain links TRBV3-1 (or the pseudogene TRBV3-2) to TRBJ2-7; 9 bases align to TRBD1. V shed 1 base, J shed 4 bases, and the junction held 2 bases outside the gene matches. CDR3 length: 14 residues. Looked up from germline, CDR1 is LGHDT and CDR2 is YNNKEL (reference sequence). Written as DNA, the CDR3 is TGTGCCAGCAGCCAAGGGGACAGGGCGTACGAGCAGTACTTC. Translated, it gives CASSQGDRAYEQYF.

The rearrangement links TRBV21-1 to TRBJ2-1; the table's D gene call, TRBD2, was not cross checked with the DNA. TRBV21-1 is termed a pseudogene. The CDR3 runs to 13 residues. The CDR3 region has the DNA TGTGCCAGCAGCAAAGGGGAGGGGGGTGAGCAGTTCTTC. Its protein product is CASSKGEGGEQFF.

The sample holds a few counts of this clone. This CDR3 is also generated by other DNA sequences in the sample. The chain links TRBV7-9 to TRBJ1-2; the match to TRBD1 covers 8 bases. Looked up from germline, CDR1 is SEHNR and CDR2 is FQNEAQ (reference sequence). Trimming took 1 base from V and 3 from J; bases not matched to a gene: 1. The CDR3 runs 14 residues. DNA for the CDR3: TGTGCCAGCAGCTTAGAGACAGGGGACTATGGCTACACCTTC. Its protein product is CASSLETGDYGYTF.

The chain has TRBV3-1 (or the pseudogene TRBV3-2) and TRBJ2-5; tentative D call: TRBD1 (6 bases). The V gene lost 4 bases and the J gene lost 5 bases, with 8 bases spanning the gap. The CDR3 consists of 12 residues. Germline lookup yields CDR1 LGHDT and CDR2 YNNKEL (reference sequence). CDR3 loop: CASSRGHETQYF. CDR3 nucleotides: TGTGCCAGCAGCCGGGGACACGAGACCCAGTACTTC.